This T cell receptor beta chain appears in the sequencing data of a study of T cell responses to AZD1222 COVID-19 vaccine. Study-wide results and limits: Donors were largely white British and mainly female; clonal diversity was possibly underestimated. Only after the peak T cell response were repertoires sampled. The CD4 TCRs associated with vaccination extended across spike and predominated at 160-218 and 743-854.

Germline CDR1 is LGHDT and CDR2 is YNNKEL (reference sequence). The length of the CDR3 is 12 residues. V lost 3 bases and J lost 3, with 5 bases in between. Data came from immunoSEQ multiplex PCR; TCRdb stores just in-frame clones and leaves some out. The sample lists more than 120,000 clones; 70% to 90% were seen once. Concerning this clone: The target antigen is unknown.

The sample was peripheral blood, taken 28 days after the second dose of the MenACWY control vaccine. This receptor was obtained from an adult who received the MenACWY meningococcal vaccine as a control. The chain uses TRBV3-1 (or the pseudogene TRBV3-2) and TRBJ2-5; D gene unclear. In DNA form, the CDR3 reads TGTGCCAGCAGCCACCCTGAAGAGACCCAGTACTTC. Translation: CASSHPEETQYF.